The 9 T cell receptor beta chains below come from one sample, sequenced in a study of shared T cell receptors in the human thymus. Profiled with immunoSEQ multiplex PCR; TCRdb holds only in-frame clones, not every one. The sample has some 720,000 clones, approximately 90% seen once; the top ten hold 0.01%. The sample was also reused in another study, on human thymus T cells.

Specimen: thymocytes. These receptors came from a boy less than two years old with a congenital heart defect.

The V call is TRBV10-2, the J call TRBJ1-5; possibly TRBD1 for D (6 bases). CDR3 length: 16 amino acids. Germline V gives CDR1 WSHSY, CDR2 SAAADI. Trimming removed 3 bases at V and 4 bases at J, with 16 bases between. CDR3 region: CASSERDKRGNQPQHF. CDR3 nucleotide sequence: TGCGCCAGCAGTGAAAGGGACAAGCGTGGAAATCAGCCCCAGCATTTT.

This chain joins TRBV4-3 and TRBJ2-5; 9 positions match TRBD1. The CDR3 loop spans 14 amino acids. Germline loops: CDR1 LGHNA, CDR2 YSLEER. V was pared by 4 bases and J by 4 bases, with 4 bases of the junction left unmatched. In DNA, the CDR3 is TGCGCCAGCAGCCTACAGGGGGCGGGAGAGACCCAGTACTTC. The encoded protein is CASSLQGAGETQYF.

Here the CDR3 reads CASSVARTSGSKDNEQFF. The CDR3 nucleotides are TGTGCCAGCAGCGTAGCTCGTACTAGCGGGAGTAAGGACAATGAGCAGTTCTTC. This rearrangement joins TRBV9 to TRBJ2-1; the match to TRBD2 covers 11 bases. Germline trimming cut 0 bases from V and 5 bases from J; bases unmatched to any gene: 10. The CDR3 totals 18 residues. The germline V gene encodes CDR1 SGDLS and CDR2 YYNGEE.

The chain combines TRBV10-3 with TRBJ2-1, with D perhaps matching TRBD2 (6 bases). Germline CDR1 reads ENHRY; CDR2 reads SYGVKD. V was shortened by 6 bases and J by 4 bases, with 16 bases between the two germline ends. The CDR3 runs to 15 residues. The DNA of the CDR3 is TGTGCCATCAGCCAGCCGGGAGTATCTTACAATGAGCAGTTCTTC. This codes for CAISQPGVSYNEQFF.

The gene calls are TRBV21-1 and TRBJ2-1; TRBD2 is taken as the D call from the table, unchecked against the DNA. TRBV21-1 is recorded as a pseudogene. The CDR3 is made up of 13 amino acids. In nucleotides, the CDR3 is TGTGCCAGCAGCAAAGTTCGGTTCGGTGAGCAGTTCTTC. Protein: CASSKVRFGEQFF.

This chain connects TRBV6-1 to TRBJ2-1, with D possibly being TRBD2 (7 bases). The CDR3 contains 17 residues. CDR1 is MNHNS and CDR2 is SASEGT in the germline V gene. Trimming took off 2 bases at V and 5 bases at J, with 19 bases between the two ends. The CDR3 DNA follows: TGTGCCAGCAGTGAAACTCGCGGGGGCCGAGGGGACAATGAGCAGTTCTTC. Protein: CASSETRGGRGDNEQFF.

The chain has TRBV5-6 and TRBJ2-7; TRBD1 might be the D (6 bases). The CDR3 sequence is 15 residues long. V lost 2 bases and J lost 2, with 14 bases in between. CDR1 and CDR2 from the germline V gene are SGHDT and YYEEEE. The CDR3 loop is CASSFKGTPTYEQYF. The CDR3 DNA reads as TGTGCCAGCAGCTTTAAAGGGACACCAACCTACGAGCAGTACTTC.

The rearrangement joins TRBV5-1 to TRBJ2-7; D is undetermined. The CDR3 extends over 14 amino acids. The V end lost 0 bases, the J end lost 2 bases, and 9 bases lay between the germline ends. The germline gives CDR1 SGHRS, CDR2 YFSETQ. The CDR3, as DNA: TGCGCCAGCAGCTTGGACCCTAGGCCCTACGAGCAGTACTTC. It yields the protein CASSLDPRPYEQYF.

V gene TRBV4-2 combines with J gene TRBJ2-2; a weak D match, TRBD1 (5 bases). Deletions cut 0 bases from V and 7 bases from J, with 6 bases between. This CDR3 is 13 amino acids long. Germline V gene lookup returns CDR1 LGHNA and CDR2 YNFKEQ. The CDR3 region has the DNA TGTGCCAGCAGCCAAGAAGGGGACGGGGAGCTGTTTTTT. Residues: CASSQEGDGELFF.